Detailed here is one TCR beta chain. Its cognate antigen is unknown. V lost 5 bases, J lost 1 base, and 4 bases stayed unmatched. The CDR3 is 13 residues long. Germline CDR1 and CDR2: SQVTM and ANQGSEA. The source of the sample is a study of response to subunit inactivated influenza vaccine. Broader study findings: Every seasonal influenza vaccination brings in few new T cells, the authors suggested.

TCRdb reprocessed the RT-PCR reads with MiXCR, giving one entry per CDR3 protein. Of 280,000 or so distinct CDR3 sequences listed, 20% to 25% are singletons. Source: PBMCs from blood, taken less than 22 months after vaccination. This receptor was taken from a man between 50 and 75 years old who received an inactivated influenza vaccine. The chain joins TRBV29-1 to TRBJ1-1; 7 positions match TRBD1. CDR3 sequence: CSVNTGENTEAFF. DNA for the CDR3: TGCAGCGTTAATACAGGGGAGAACACTGAAGCTTTCTTT.